The entry below gives a single TCR beta chain sequence along with its context. As yet, its antigen is unknown. The table came from immunoSEQ multiplex PCR; TCRdb's copy has only in-frame clones and leaves some out. The sample includes some 150,000 clones, around 87% of them seen just once. This sample was taken from a study of T cell responses to AZD1222 COVID-19 vaccine. Study-wide results and limits: Females outnumbered males among donors, who were mostly white British; clonal diversity was possibly underestimated.

Germline loops: CDR1 LGHDT, CDR2 YNNKEL (reference sequence). Trimming took 1 base from V and 2 from J; bases not matched to a gene: 4. This CDR3 contains 16 residues. The V gene is TRBV3-1 (or the pseudogene TRBV3-2), the J gene TRBJ2-1; 8 bases are shared with TRBD2. The TCR comes from an adult who received the AZD1222 COVID-19 vaccine. Sequenced here: peripheral blood, sampled 28 days after the second AZD1222 dose. The CDR3 coding sequence is TGTGCCAGCAGCCAAGTCTCTAGCGGGCCCTACAATGAGCAGTTCTTC. It translates to CASSQVSSGPYNEQFF.